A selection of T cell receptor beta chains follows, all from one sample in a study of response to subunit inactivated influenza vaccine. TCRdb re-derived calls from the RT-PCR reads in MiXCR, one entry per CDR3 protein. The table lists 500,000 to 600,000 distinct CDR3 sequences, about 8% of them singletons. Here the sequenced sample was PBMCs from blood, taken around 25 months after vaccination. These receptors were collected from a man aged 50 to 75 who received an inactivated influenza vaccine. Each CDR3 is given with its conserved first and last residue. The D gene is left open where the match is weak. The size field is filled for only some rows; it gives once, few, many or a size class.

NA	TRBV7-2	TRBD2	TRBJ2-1	CASSLVASGNEQFF	TGTGCCAGCAGCTTAGTGGCTAGCGGCAATGAGCAGTTCTTC
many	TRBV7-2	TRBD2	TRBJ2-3	CASSPRLAGGPTDTQYF	TGTGCCAGCAGCCCCCGGCTAGCGGGAGGGCCGACAGATACGCAGTATTTT
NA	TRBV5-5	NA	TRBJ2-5	CASSLTGFAGTYQETQYF	TGTGCCAGCAGTTTGACCGGGTTCGCGGGAACGTACCAAGAGACCCAGTACTTC
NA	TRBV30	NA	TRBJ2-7	CAWSALDEQYF	TGTGCCTGGAGCGCCCTGGACGAGCAGTACTTC
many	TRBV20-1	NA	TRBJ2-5	CSASNTLEQETQYF	TGCAGTGCTAGCAACACTCTGGAACAAGAGACCCAGTACTTC
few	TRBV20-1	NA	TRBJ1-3	CSASDTFSGNTIYF	TGCAGTGCCAGCGACACCTTCTCTGGAAACACCATATATTTT
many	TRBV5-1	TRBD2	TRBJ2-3	CASSRTSGTDTQYF	TGCGCCAGCAGCCGTACTAGCGGGACAGATACGCAGTATTTT
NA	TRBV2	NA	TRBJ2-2	CASSGDRGRRGRAPGELFF	TGTGCCAGCAGCGGTGACAGGGGGCGGCGCGGGAGGGCCCCCGGGGAGCTGTTTTTT
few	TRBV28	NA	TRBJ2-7	CASSFSRNRYEQYF	TGTGCCAGCAGTTTCAGCAGGAACCGCTACGAGCAGTACTTC
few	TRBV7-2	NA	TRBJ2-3	CASSLRGAASTDTQYF	TGTGCCAGCAGCTTACGAGGGGCTGCTAGCACAGATACGCAGTATTTT